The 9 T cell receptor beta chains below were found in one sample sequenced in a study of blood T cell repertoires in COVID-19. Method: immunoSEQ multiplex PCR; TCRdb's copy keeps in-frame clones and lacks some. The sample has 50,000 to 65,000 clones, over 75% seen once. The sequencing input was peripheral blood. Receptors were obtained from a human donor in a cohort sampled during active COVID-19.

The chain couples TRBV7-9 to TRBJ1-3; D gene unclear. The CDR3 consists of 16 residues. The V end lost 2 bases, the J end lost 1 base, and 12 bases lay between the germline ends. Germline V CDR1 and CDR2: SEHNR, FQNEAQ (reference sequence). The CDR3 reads CASSLSLSGSGNTIYF. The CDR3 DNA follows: TGTGCCAGCAGCTTATCTCTTAGCGGGTCTGGAAACACCATATATTTT.

In nucleotides, the CDR3 is TGTGCCAGCACCAAAGGACTAGCGTCTAGCACAGATACGCAGTATTTT. Protein product: CASTKGLASSTDTQYF. This chain links TRBV6-6 with TRBJ2-3, with 9 positions matching TRBD2. This CDR3 has 16 residues. Germline assignment: CDR1 MNHNY and CDR2 SVGAGI (reference sequence). V gave up 7 bases and J gave up 0 bases; unmatched junction bases: 8.

CDR3 amino acids: CASSLRESSYEQYF. As DNA, the CDR3 is TGTGCCAGCAGCCTACGGGAGAGCTCCTACGAGCAGTACTTC. V usage is TRBV5-4 and J usage is TRBJ2-7; possible D gene TRBD2, 6 bases. This CDR3 has 14 amino acids. Germline assignment: CDR1 SGHNT and CDR2 YYREEE (reference sequence). Trimming left V 4 bases short and J 0 bases short, with 11 bases between.

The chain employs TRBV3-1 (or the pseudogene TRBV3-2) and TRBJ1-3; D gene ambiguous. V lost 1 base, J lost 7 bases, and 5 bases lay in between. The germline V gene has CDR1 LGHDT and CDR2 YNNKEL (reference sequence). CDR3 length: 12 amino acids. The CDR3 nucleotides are TGTGCCAGCAGCCAAGGCCGGAACACCATATATTTT. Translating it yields CASSQGRNTIYF.

CDR3 DNA: TGTGCCAGCAGCCAAGGGGCCGGGACAGGGGATGAAAAACTGTTTTTT. Amino acids: CASSQGAGTGDEKLFF. The chain carries TRBV4-2 and TRBJ1-4; 10 bases agree with TRBD1. CDR3 size: 16 residues. Germline V gene sequence: CDR1 LGHNA, CDR2 YNFKEQ. V lost 1 base and J lost 6; bases outside the gene matches: 5.

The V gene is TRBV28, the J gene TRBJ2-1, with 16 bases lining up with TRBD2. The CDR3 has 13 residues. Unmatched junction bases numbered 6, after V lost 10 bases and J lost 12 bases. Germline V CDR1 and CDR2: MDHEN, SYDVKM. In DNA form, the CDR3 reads TGTGCCACCTGGGGACTAGCGGGAGGGATGCAGTTCTTC. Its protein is CATWGLAGGMQFF.

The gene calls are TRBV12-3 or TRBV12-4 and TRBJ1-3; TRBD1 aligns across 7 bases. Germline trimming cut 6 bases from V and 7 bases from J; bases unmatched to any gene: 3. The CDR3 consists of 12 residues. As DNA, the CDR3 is TGTGCCAGCAGCCGACAGGGCAACACCATATATTTT. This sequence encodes CASSRQGNTIYF.

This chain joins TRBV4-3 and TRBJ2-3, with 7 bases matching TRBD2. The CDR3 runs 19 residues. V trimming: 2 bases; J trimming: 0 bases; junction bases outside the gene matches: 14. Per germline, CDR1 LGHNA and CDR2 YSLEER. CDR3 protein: CASSQYRSGDYFSTDTQYF. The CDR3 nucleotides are TGCGCCAGCAGCCAATACAGGAGCGGGGACTATTTTAGCACAGATACGCAGTATTTT.

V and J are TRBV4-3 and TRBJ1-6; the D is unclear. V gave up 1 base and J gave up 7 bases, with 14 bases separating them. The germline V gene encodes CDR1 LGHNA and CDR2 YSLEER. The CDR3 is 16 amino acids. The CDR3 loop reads CASSQASLSSNSPLHF. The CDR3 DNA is TGCGCCAGCAGCCAAGCCTCACTTAGTAGCAATTCACCCCTCCACTTT.